This T cell receptor (beta chain) was identified in a study of beta chain features in type 1 diabetes. The V end lost 6 bases, the J end lost 0 bases, and 14 bases lay between the germline ends. The CDR3 spans 15 residues. Germline CDR1 and CDR2: KGHSH and LQKENI. In regard to this clone: Its antigen is unknown.

Points from the study as a whole: The study found moderately but significantly shorter TCRB CDR3s in all four CD4+ subsets of Type 1 diabetes patients. The cDNA sequencing approach could over-represent high-TCR-expressing cells.

Sequencing targeted expressed TCRB transcripts, as all isolated RNA had been reverse transcribed. Data came from immunoSEQ multiplex PCR; TCRdb stores just in-frame clones and leaves some out. The sample carries 350,000 to 400,000 clones, over 10% recorded once. The specimen sequenced was naive CD4+ T cells from blood. This clonotype originated in a woman in her late teens or twenties with type 1 diabetes. V gene TRBV18 combines with J gene TRBJ1-1, with a tentative D call TRBD1 (5 bases). The chain's CDR3 is CASSPAAGLNTEAFF. DNA of the CDR3: TGTGCCAGCTCGCCAGCGGCAGGGTTGAACACTGAAGCTTTCTTT.